Detailed here is one T cell receptor (beta chain). This clonotype has just a few counts. Its antigen is not yet known. The junction departs from germline at one end; a sequencing error may be responsible. The data were taken from a study of blood T cells in healthy people across ages (dated by TCRdb to about 2015). Regarding the research as a whole: Template switching captured roughly one uniquely barcoded TCR beta cDNA molecule per two T cells in model experiments. To track age-related changes in TCR beta repertoire diversity, the study relied on deep sequencing normalized with unique cDNA molecular identifiers. Donors were grouped into four age groups: young (average 16 years), middle-aged (around 39), aged (roughly 67) and long-lived (roughly 80). To avoid experimental bias, donors of different ages were spread randomly across the sequencing lanes. Using the same blood draw, the study looked at two additional independent replicas of 1 million unique cDNA reads for two donors, one aged 18 to 30 and the other aged 80 or older. Paper-wide results and their limitations: Compared with the aged group, the long-lived group had more naive CD4+ T cells, fewer expanded clones and increased TCR diversity, a pattern suggesting age selection. Observed TCR beta diversity correlated strongly with the percentage of naive T cells measured by flow cytometry. As age increased, observed TCR beta diversity per million T cells dropped in a roughly linear way, and a significant reduction was already evident by age 40. Donor CMV infection status was unknown, potentially confounding age-related changes in expanded clonotypes. Total diversity estimates from one million sequenced T cells were considered lower bounds and underestimates. Conclusive comparison of naive and antigen-experienced compartments was prevented by the profiling of bulk unsorted PBMCs.

Donors were 40 or so systemically healthy Caucasian individuals from Russia aged roughly 6 to 100 years. Approximately 9.3 milliliters of peripheral blood were collected from each donor into EDTA-treated Vacutainer tubes. Ficoll-Paque density-gradient centrifugation was used to isolate PBMCs, with at least 6.5 million obtained per sample. Total RNA, at least 6 micrograms per sample, was extracted from PBMCs with Trizol reagent. For every donor, an aliquot of PBMCs went through flow cytometry to measure the percentages of naive CD45RAhigh/CD27high T cells. From the germline V gene, CDR1 is SGHRS and CDR2 is YFSETQ. There are 16 amino acids in the CDR3, from cysteine to phenylalanine inclusive. Only the CDR3 DNA stays, 48 bases, in frame from base 1. Library method: 5' RACE. The instrument given in TCRdb is Illumina HiSeq 2500. A second PCR of roughly 6 to 11 cycles was run with a J-beta primer mix and a sample-barcoded 5' primer. A unique molecular identifier was introduced onto each TCR beta cDNA molecule by a template-switch 5' adaptor carrying 12 random nucleotides. Each sample yielded at least 2.5 million CDR3-containing paired-end reads. First-strand cDNA was synthesized from all RNA with the Mint cDNA synthesis kit, primed by a TRBC-specific oligonucleotide. All cDNA was treated with uracil-DNA glycosylase and then went through a first 18-cycle PCR with the universal primers M1SS and BC2_uni_R. As for how the authors treated the data: Each sample was normalized by randomly selecting 1 million high-quality reads, each carrying a distinct molecular identifier. Instead of being binned into consensus sequences, reads with shared molecular identifiers were discarded. CDR3 identification, clonotype clustering and error correction used MiTCR with a Q25 quality threshold and the strictest error-elimination algorithm. Lower-bound total TCR beta diversity was estimated with a nonparametric unseen species model using Euler transformation. In-frame beta chains were kept once TCRdb had trimmed the public reads at Q25 with fastp and called clones with MiXCR. Entries that share a CDR3 protein sequence are merged under the most common genes and DNA. The V and J calls and clone size are TCRdb's, not the authors'. The sample contains under 1,000,000 distinct CDR3 sequences, 35% to 50% of them found a single time. The top ten clonotypes cover roughly 18% of the sample.

This TCR came from a man aged 80 or over in good health. Sequencing was done on a sample of blood. This chain is built from TRBV5-1 and TRBJ2-1, and possibly TRBD2, on 5 matching bases. The CDR3 protein is CASSLEGRSSYNEQFF. The DNA sequence is as follows: TGTGCCAGCAGCTTAGAGGGCAGAAGCTCCTACAATGAGCAGTTCTTC.